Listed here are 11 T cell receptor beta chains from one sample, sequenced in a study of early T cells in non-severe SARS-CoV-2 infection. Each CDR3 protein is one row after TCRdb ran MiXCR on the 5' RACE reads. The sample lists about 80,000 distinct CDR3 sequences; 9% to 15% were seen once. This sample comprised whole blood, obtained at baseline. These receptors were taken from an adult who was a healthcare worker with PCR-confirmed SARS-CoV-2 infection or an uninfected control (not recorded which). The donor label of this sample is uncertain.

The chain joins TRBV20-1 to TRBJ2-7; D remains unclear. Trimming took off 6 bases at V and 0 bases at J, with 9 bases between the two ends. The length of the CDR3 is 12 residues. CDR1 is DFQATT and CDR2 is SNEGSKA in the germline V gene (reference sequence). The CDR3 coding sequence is TGCAGTGCCGGATGGAGCTCCTACGAGCAGTACTTC. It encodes CSAGWSSYEQYF.

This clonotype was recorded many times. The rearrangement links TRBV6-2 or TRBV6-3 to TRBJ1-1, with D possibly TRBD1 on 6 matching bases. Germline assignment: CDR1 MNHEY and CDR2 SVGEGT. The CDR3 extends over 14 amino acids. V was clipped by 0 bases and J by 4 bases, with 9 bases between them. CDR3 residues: CASSYSRGSTEAFF. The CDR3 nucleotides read TGTGCCAGCAGTTACTCGAGGGGGTCCACTGAAGCTTTCTTT.

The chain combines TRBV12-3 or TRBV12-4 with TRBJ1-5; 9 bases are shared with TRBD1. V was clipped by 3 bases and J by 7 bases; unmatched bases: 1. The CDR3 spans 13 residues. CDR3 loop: CASSFGQGQPQHF. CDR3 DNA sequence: TGTGCCAGCAGTTTCGGACAGGGGCAGCCCCAGCATTTT.

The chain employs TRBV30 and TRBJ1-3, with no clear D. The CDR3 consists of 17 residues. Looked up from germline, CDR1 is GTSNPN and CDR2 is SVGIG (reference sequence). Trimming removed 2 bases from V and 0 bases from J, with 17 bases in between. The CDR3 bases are TGTGCCTGGAGTCTAACTCTTGGGGAGTTCTCTGGAAACACCATATATTTT. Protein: CAWSLTLGEFSGNTIYF. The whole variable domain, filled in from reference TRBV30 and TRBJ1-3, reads SQTIHQWPATLVQPVGSPLSLECTVEGTSNPNLYWYRQAAGRGLQLLFYSVGIGQISSEVPQNLSASRPQDRQFILSSKKLLLSDSGFYLCAWSLTLGEFSGNTIYFGEGSWLTVV.

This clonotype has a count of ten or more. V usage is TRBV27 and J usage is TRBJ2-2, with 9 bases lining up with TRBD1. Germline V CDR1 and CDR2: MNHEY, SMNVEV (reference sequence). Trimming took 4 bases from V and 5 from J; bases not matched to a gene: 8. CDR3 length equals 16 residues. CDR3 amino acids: CASSWGPGTGTGELFF. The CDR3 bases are TGTGCCAGCAGTTGGGGTCCCGGGACAGGGACCGGGGAGCTGTTTTTT.

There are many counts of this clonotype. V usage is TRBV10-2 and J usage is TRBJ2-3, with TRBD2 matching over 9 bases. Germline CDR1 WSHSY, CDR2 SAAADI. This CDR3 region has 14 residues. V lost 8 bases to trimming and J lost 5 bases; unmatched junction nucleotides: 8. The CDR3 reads CASEDSGRRDTQYF. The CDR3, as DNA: TGCGCCAGCGAGGATAGCGGGAGACGAGATACGCAGTATTTT.

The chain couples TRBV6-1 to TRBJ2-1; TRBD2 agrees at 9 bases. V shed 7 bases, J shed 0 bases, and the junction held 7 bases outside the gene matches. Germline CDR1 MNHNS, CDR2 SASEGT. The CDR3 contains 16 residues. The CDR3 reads CASKVSAGGSYNEQFF. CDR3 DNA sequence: TGTGCCAGCAAGGTATCAGCGGGAGGCTCCTACAATGAGCAGTTCTTC.

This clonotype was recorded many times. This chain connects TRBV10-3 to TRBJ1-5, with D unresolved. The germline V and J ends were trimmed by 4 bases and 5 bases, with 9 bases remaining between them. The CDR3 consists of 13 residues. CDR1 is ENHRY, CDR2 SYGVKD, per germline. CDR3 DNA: TGTGCCATCAGTGTCACTACTGATCAGCCCCAGCATTTT. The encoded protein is CAISVTTDQPQHF.

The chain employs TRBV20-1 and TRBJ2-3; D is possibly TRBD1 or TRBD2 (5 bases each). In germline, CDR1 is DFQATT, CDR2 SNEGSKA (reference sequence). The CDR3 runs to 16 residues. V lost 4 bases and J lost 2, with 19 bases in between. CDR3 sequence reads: CSAIIPGTRSTDTQYF. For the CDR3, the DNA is TGCAGTGCTATAATCCCCGGGACCCGTTCCACAGATACGCAGTATTTT.

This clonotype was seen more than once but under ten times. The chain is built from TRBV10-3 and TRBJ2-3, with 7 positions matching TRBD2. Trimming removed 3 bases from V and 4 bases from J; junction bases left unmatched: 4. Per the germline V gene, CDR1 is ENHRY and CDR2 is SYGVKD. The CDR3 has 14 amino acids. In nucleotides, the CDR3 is TGTGCCATCAGTGACTCAGGGAGGGCAGATACGCAGTATTTT. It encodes CAISDSGRADTQYF.

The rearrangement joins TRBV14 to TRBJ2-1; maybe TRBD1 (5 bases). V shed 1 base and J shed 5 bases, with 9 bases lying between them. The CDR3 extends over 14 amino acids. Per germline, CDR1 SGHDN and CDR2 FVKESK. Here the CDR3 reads CASSQVTVHNEQFF. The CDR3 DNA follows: TGTGCCAGCAGCCAAGTGACAGTTCACAATGAGCAGTTCTTC.